This T cell receptor beta chain was profiled in a study of blood T cell repertoires in COVID-19. Study context: T cells, B-cell-depleted T cells, or PBMCs provided the cDNA or gDNA that served as material.

The CDR3 contains 16 residues. V lost 10 bases to trimming and J lost 4 bases; unmatched junction nucleotides: 9. CDR1 and CDR2 (germline): MNHEY, SMNVEV (reference sequence). Generated by immunoSEQ multiplex PCR, the TCRdb table keeps only in-frame clones and is missing some. This sample carries hundreds of thousands of clones, about nine tenths of them seen once, and the ten largest clones take 5% to 5.5%. The rearrangement uses TRBV27 and TRBJ2-3; 15 bases line up with TRBD2. The sequenced sample consisted of PBMCs or T cells enriched from blood (not recorded which). The TCR was taken from a man aged 60 to 69 who had recovered from COVID-19. CDR3 loop: CANHGTSGRSPDTQYF. CDR3 DNA sequence: TGTGCCAACCACGGGACTAGCGGGAGGAGCCCAGATACGCAGTATTTT.